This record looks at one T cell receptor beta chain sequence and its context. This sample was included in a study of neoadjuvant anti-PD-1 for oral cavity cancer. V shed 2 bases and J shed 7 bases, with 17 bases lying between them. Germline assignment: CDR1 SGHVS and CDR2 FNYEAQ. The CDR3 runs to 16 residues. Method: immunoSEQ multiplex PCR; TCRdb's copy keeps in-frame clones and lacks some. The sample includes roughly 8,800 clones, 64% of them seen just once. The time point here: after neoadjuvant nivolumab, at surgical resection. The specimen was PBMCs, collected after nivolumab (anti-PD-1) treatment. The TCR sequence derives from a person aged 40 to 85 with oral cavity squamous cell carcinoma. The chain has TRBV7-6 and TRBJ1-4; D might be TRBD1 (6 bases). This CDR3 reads CASSLSRGAKTEKLFF. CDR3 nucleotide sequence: TGTGCCAGCAGCTTATCACGGGGGGCCAAGACTGAAAAACTGTTTTTT.